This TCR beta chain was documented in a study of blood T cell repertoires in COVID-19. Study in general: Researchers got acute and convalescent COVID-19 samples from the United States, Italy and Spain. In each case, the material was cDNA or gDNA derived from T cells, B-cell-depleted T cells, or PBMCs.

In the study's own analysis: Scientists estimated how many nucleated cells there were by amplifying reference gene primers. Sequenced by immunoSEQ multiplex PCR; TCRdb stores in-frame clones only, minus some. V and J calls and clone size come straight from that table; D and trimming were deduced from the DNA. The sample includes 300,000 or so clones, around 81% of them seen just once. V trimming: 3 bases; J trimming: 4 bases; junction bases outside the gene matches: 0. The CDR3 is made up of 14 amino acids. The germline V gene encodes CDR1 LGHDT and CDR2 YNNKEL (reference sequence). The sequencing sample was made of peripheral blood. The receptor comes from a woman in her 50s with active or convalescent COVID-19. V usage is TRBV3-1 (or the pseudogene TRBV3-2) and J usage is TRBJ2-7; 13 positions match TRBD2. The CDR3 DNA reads TGTGCCAGCAGCCAGGGACTAGCGGGGTACGAGCAGTACTTC. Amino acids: CASSQGLAGYEQYF.